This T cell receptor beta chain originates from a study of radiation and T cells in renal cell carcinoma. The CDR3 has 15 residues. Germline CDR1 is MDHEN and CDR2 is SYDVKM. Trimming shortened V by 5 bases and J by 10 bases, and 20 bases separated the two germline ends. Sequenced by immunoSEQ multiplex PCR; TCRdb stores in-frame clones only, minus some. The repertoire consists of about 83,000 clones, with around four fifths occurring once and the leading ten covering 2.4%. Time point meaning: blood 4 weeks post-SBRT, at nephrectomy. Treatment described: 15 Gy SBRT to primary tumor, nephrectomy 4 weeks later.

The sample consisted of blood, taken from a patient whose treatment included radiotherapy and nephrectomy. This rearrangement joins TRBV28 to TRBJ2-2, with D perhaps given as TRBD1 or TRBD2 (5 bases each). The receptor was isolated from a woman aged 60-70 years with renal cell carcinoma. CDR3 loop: CASSPPPGQALELFF. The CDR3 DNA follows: TGTGCCAGCAGTCCCCCCCCGGGGCAGGCATTGGAGCTGTTTTTT.